This record concerns one TCR beta chain sequence. No cognate antigen has been identified for it. No much larger clone exists at a distance of one base, and base qualities are not known. This entry is derived from a study of T cell responses to AZD1222 COVID-19 vaccine (dated by TCRdb to the early 2020s). With regard to the full study: TCR sequencing covered 230 to 250 trial participants: 200 to 210 given two doses of AZD1222 and some 25 given two doses of MenACWY control vaccine. Trial participants were enrolled by age into 18-55, 56-69 and 70-plus year subgroups, with about 150, 27 and 61 TCR-sequenced participants respectively.

Its CDR3 holds 15 amino acids, cysteine through phenylalanine. The retained sequence is limited to the CDR3, 45 bases, with the frame set at the first base. The germline V gene sets CDR1 to SGHDT and CDR2 to YYEEEE. Trimming takes 3 bases from V and 0 bases from J, and the germline ends sit 13 bases apart. The CDR3 regions of human TCRbeta chains were subjected to immunosequencing. The study's own analysis went as follows. Repertoire TCRs were matched against a reference library of SARS-CoV-2-specific TCRs generated with the MIRA antigen-specificity platform. Breadth was defined as the fraction of unique TCRs that were SARS-CoV-2-associated, and depth was defined as the fraction of total T cells that were SARS-CoV-2-associated. Each spike-specific TCR was assigned to its reactive spike region and to a CD4 or CD8 class using the MIRA data. Log10-transformed breadth and depth values were compared by one-way ANOVA with Sidak's multiple comparisons tests. TCRdb's version of the immuneACCESS table is confined to in-frame rearrangements and falls short of the full clone set. An unresolved V gene accounts for under half of the shortfall where checked; the remainder is of unknown origin. Clone size and the V and J calls come from that table; the DNA yielded D and trimming. The sample data list more than 90,000 clones, and roughly 91% of these were observed just once. The top ten clones comprise about 7.4% of the sample.

The full study reports these points: Participants were mostly white British and included more females than males, and it was suggested by the authors that clonal diversity may have been underestimated. A significant rise in spike-specific TCR breadth and depth was observed after two AZD1222 doses relative to day 0 and relative to MenACWY recipients. Reportedly, almost half of the unique spike-specific TCRs recognized epitopes lying outside the regions that are mutated in the B.1.351 and B.1.1.7 variants. The 56-69-year group was small, and its depth increase did not reach significance, likely because of low power. The vaccine-associated CD4 TCRs covered the entire spike protein, and the dominant responses fell in regions 160-218 and 743-854. No day 14 peak-response samples were available, so repertoires were characterized only after the peak T cell response. Conclusions about previously exposed vaccinees are limited, since just five or six AZD1222 recipients were seropositive for SARS-CoV-2 at baseline.

The time point label, read with the paper, signifies: about 28 days (+/-7) after the second vaccine dose. Because spike-specific TCR depth and breadth did not differ between the two schedules, AZD1222 recipients who got a second dose at roughly 4 weeks were pooled with those who got a second dose at roughly 12 weeks. The vaccinee samples were drawn from two UK trials, COV001 and COV002, one of which was a single-blind randomized controlled phase 2/3 trial testing AZD1222 (ChAdOx1 nCoV-19) in healthy adults. For TCRbeta chain sequencing, PBMC samples were collected from trial participants at day 0 and at day 28 after the second dose.

The chain is encoded by TRBV5-6 joined to TRBJ2-7; the D gene is perhaps TRBD1 or TRBD2, each of them matching over 5 bases. This receptor was obtained from an adult who received the AZD1222 COVID-19 vaccine. Specimen: peripheral blood, collected 28 days after the second AZD1222 dose. The CDR3 reads as follows: CASSSGPRSSYEQYF. The sequenced DNA is TGTGCCAGCAGCTCGGGACCCCGGAGCTCCTACGAGCAGTACTTC.